The present TCR beta chain was sequenced within a study of molecular identifiers for immune sequencing clone quantification. The V end lost 3 bases, the J end lost 7 bases, and 6 bases lay between the germline ends. The germline gives CDR1 SGHVS, CDR2 FNYEAQ. CDR3 length: 12 residues. TCRdb re-called the PCR reads with MiXCR, one entry per CDR3 protein. The top ten clones hold under 0.85% of a sample with 400,000 to 600,000 distinct CDR3 sequences, about 21% of them seen once. The origin of this receptor is a human donor in good health. Some libraries in this study had Jurkat cell RNA spiked in. The chain is built from TRBV7-6 and TRBJ2-2, with D unclear. The sequenced sample was naive CD8+ T cells from blood, with Jurkat cell RNA spiked in. The sample's subset: FACS-sorted CD8+CD4-CCR7+CD45RA+ naive T cells. In DNA form, the CDR3 reads TGTGCCAGCAGCTTTGTGGACGGGGAGCTGTTTTTT. Its translation: CASSFVDGELFF. The whole variable domain, filled in from reference TRBV7-6 and TRBJ2-2, reads GAGVSQSPRYKVTKRGQDVALRCDPISGHVSLYWYRQALGQGPEFLTYFNYEAQQDKSGLPNDRFSAERPEGSISTLTIQRTEQRDSAMYRCASSFVDGELFFGEGSRLTVL.